Following are 24 T cell receptor beta chains from one sample sequenced in a study of T-cell reconstitution after alpha-beta-depleted transplantation in children. Unique molecular identifiers were incorporated into the prepared TCRbeta library. Via MiXCR, TCRdb re-called the PCR reads, giving one row per CDR3 protein. Seen here are 100,000 or so distinct CDR3 sequences, around a sixth observed once, and the top ten hold around a fifth. Sequenced material: PBMCs, mostly from graft donor cells, taken 180 days after TCRalphabeta/CD19-depleted stem cell transplant. The receptors derive from a male patient between 2 and 10 years old who had a stem cell transplant for acute lymphoblastic leukemia, so the T cells may come from the graft donor.

This clonotype was detected only a few times. The CDR3 DNA reads as TGTGCCAGCACCCTGGGAAGGGAGGACACTGAAGCTTTCTTT. It translates to CASTLGREDTEAFF. The gene calls are TRBV28 and TRBJ1-1; no clear D. Germline V gene data show CDR1 as MDHEN and CDR2 as SYDVKM. Trimming cost V 7 bases and J 3 bases, with 15 bases left between them. The CDR3 is made up of 14 amino acids.

CDR3 bases: TGCAGTGCTACCCGGGACAGGGGAAGAAACACCATATATTTT. Translated, it gives CSATRDRGRNTIYF. This chain links TRBV20-1 with TRBJ1-3, with 10 bases matching TRBD1. V was clipped by 4 bases and J by 5 bases; unmatched bases: 5. The CDR3 is made up of 14 amino acids. Looked up from germline, CDR1 is DFQATT and CDR2 is SNEGSKA (reference sequence).

The rearrangement uses TRBV5-1 and TRBJ2-3, with 15 bases matching TRBD2. Trimming cost V 4 bases and J 2 bases; bases outside gene matches: 5. CDR1 and CDR2 (germline): SGHRS, YFSETQ. The CDR3 runs 17 residues. The CDR3 region is CASSGTSGGIVTDTQYF. CDR3 DNA: TGCGCCAGCAGCGGGACTAGCGGGGGGATTGTCACAGATACGCAGTATTTT.

This chain joins TRBV7-9 and TRBJ2-1; the match to TRBD2 covers 10 bases. Germline CDR1 is SEHNR and CDR2 is FQNEAQ (reference sequence). Trimming removed 4 bases from V and 3 bases from J; junction bases left unmatched: 6. The CDR3 has 16 amino acids. CDR3 residues: CASSSAGGRNYNEQFF. As DNA, the CDR3 is TGTGCCAGCAGCTCAGCGGGGGGGCGGAACTACAATGAGCAGTTCTTC.

V gene TRBV7-6 combines with J gene TRBJ2-5; TRBD2 matches at 9 bases. This CDR3 is 14 amino acids long. J was trimmed by 9 bases and V by 5 bases; bases with no gene match: 10. Germline loops: CDR1 SGHVS, CDR2 FNYEAQ. This CDR3 is CASSPAASGIPQYF. CDR3 DNA sequence: TGTGCCAGCAGCCCAGCGGCTAGCGGGATTCCCCAGTACTTC. The full variable domain, with the rest looked up from reference TRBV7-6 and TRBJ2-5, is GAGVSQSPRYKVTKRGQDVALRCDPISGHVSLYWYRQALGQGPEFLTYFNYEAQQDKSGLPNDRFSAERPEGSISTLTIQRTEQRDSAMYRCASSPAASGIPQYFGPGTRLLVL.

This clonotype was found a few times. DNA of the CDR3: TGTGCCAGCAGCCACGGACAGGGCTACGAGCAGTACTTC. Translating gives CASSHGQGYEQYF. The rearrangement joins TRBV7-2 to TRBJ2-7, with 8 bases that match TRBD1. With V trimmed by 5 bases and J by 3 bases, 3 bases remained unmatched. The CDR3 is 13 residues long. From germline, CDR1 is SGHTA and CDR2 FQGNSA. The whole variable domain, filled in from reference TRBV7-2 and TRBJ2-7, reads GAGVSQSPSNKVTEKGKDVELRCDPISGHTALYWYRQSLGQGLEFLIYFQGNSAPDKSGLPSDRFSAERTGGSVSTLTIQRTQQEDSAVYLCASSHGQGYEQYFGPGTRLTVT.

The chain combines TRBV20-1 with TRBJ1-1, with 7 bases identical to TRBD1. The germline gives CDR1 DFQATT, CDR2 SNEGSKA (reference sequence). CDR3 length: 14 residues. With V trimmed by 3 bases and J by 1 base, 5 bases remained unmatched. The CDR3 coding sequence is TGCAGTGCTAGCGACTACAGGGGGAACACTGAAGCTTTCTTT. This sequence encodes CSASDYRGNTEAFF.

The chain uses TRBV29-1 and TRBJ1-2, with unresolved D. Germline V CDR1 and CDR2: SQVTM, ANQGSEA. V was pared by 4 bases and J by 8 bases, with 11 bases between. The CDR3 has 11 residues. The CDR3: CSVGTAWGYTF. DNA of the CDR3: TGCAGCGTTGGAACCGCTTGGGGCTACACCTTC.

The chain joins TRBV5-5 to TRBJ1-1, with 7 bases matching TRBD1. V lost 0 bases to trimming and J lost 5 bases; unmatched junction nucleotides: 4. The germline gives CDR1 SGHKS, CDR2 YYEKEE (reference sequence). The CDR3 spans 14 residues. The CDR3, as DNA: TGTGCCAGCAGCTTGGAGACAGGGAGGACTGAAGCTTTCTTT. Protein product: CASSLETGRTEAFF.

This clonotype was counted a few times. The chain couples TRBV2 to TRBJ2-1, with D possibly called TRBD1 or TRBD2 (5 bases each). Germline loops: CDR1 SNHLY, CDR2 FYNNEI. Trimming removed 6 bases from V and 5 bases from J, with 17 bases in between. CDR3 size: 15 residues. CDR3 sequence reads: CASRIVGERDNEQFF. DNA for the CDR3: TGTGCCAGCAGGATTGTGGGGGAGCGAGACAATGAGCAGTTCTTC.

This clonotype was detected only a few times. The CDR3 nucleotides are TGTGCCAGCAGTTACTCGAGGGGGGCCCAAAGCACCGGGGAGCTGTTTTTT. The encoded protein is CASSYSRGAQSTGELFF. The rearrangement links TRBV6-2 or TRBV6-3 to TRBJ2-2; D may correspond to TRBD1 or TRBD2 (6 bases each). The germline V gene encodes CDR1 MNHEY and CDR2 SVGEGT. Trimming took off 0 bases at V and 4 bases at J, with 15 bases between the two ends. The CDR3 extends over 17 amino acids.

This clonotype occurred a few times. The chain has TRBV12-3 or TRBV12-4 and TRBJ1-5; maybe TRBD1 (5 bases). V was clipped by 7 bases and J by 6 bases, with 19 bases between them. The CDR3 contains 15 residues. The CDR3 sequence is CASTQVGGVSQPQHF. As DNA, the CDR3 is TGTGCCAGCACCCAGGTCGGGGGTGTTTCTCAGCCCCAGCATTTT.

The chain carries TRBV28 and TRBJ1-2; D not resolved. V gave up 6 bases and J gave up 6 bases, with 8 bases separating them. This CDR3 contains 11 residues. CDR1 is MDHEN and CDR2 is SYDVKM in the germline V gene. The CDR3 DNA follows: TGTGCCAGCAGAATAGGGAATGGCTACACCTTC. Its protein is CASRIGNGYTF.

The chain joins TRBV10-3 to TRBJ2-3; the D gene is possibly TRBD2 (5 bases). The germline V gene encodes CDR1 ENHRY and CDR2 SYGVKD. Between the trimmed V and J ends, which lost 8 bases and 2 bases, there was a span of 8 bases. This CDR3 region has 12 residues. The CDR3 coding sequence is TGTGCCATCGCGACTATCACAGATACGCAGTATTTT. Its translation is CAIATITDTQYF.

There are a few counts of this clonotype. The chain recombines TRBV5-1 with TRBJ2-3; tentatively, D is TRBD1 or TRBD2 (7 bases each). The CDR3 is 14 residues long. Between the trimmed V and J ends, which lost 3 bases and 6 bases, there was a span of 14 bases. Germline lookup yields CDR1 SGHRS and CDR2 YFSETQ. The CDR3 DNA reads TGCGCCAGCAGCTCCCAGGGGGGGCGGGATACGCAGTATTTT. This encodes CASSSQGGRDTQYF. The variable domain in full, completed from reference TRBV5-1 and TRBJ2-3, reads KAGVTQTPRYLIKTRGQQVTLSCSPISGHRSVSWYQQTPGQGLQFLFEYFSETQRNKGNFPGRFSGRQFSNSRSEMNVSTLELGDSALYLCASSSQGGRDTQYFGPGTRLTVL.

The V and J genes are TRBV6-2 or TRBV6-3 and TRBJ2-2; D remains unclear. The CDR3 has 15 amino acids. Germline values: CDR1 MNHEY, CDR2 SVGEGT. The ends were cut back, 8 bases at V and 4 bases at J, with 17 bases in the middle. The CDR3, as DNA: TGTGCCAGCTGCCGGGCAGCCCCAAGCACCGGGGAGCTGTTTTTT. Translation gives CASCRAAPSTGELFF.

The genes are TRBV7-2 and TRBJ2-1; 7 nucleotides agree with TRBD1. The CDR3 length is 13 residues. Germline V gene data show CDR1 as SGHTA and CDR2 as FQGNSA. V dropped 8 bases and J dropped 8; count of bases not matched to a gene: 9. As DNA, the CDR3 is TGTGCCAGCGTCACCGGGACAGCCTATGAGCAGTTCTTC. Translated: CASVTGTAYEQFF.

The CDR3: CASSLLTGRGPDTQYF. CDR3 bases: TGTGCCAGCAGCCTTCTGACAGGTCGAGGACCAGATACGCAGTATTTT. This sequence joins TRBV3-1 and TRBJ2-3; D may be TRBD1 (6 bases). The CDR3 is 16 residues long. With 4 bases removed from V and 4 bases from J, the gap between germline ends came to 18 bases. The germline gives CDR1 LGHDT, CDR2 YNNKEL (reference sequence).

This clonotype was observed a few times. The CDR3 spells CASSRRGLGYQPQHF. CDR3 in DNA: TGTGCCAGCAGTAGAAGAGGGCTCGGGTACCAGCCCCAGCATTTT. The J gene is TRBJ1-5, the V gene TRBV6-2 or TRBV6-3; D unclear. Germline lookup yields CDR1 MNHEY and CDR2 SVGEGT. The CDR3 covers 15 residues. The germline V and J ends were trimmed by 5 bases and 7 bases, with 18 bases remaining between them.

In its sample, this clonotype was seen many times. The CDR3 sequence: CASSLGFSYEQYF. The CDR3 nucleotides are TGTGCCAGCAGCTTGGGGTTTTCCTACGAGCAGTACTTC. The chain combines TRBV5-8 with TRBJ2-7; D ambiguous. CDR3 length: 13 residues. CDR1 is SGHTS and CDR2 is YDEGEE in the germline V gene. Trimming left V 0 bases short and J 1 base short, with 5 bases between.

J is TRBJ2-7 and V is TRBV14, with 7 bases lining up with TRBD1. The CDR3 covers 13 residues. V dropped 8 bases and J dropped 1; count of bases not matched to a gene: 5. From germline, CDR1 is SGHDN and CDR2 FVKESK. CDR3 bases: TGTGCCAGCTCCAGGACAGGATCCTACGAGCAGTACTTC. Translated: CASSRTGSYEQYF.

This clonotype occurred many times. The rearrangement uses TRBV5-1 and TRBJ2-3; D unclear. Germline-derived CDR1 and CDR2 are SGHRS and YFSETQ. This CDR3 spans 16 amino acids. V was cut by 3 bases and J by 0 bases, with 14 bases left in between. The chain's CDR3 is CASSSDVLGSTDTQYF. Here the CDR3 DNA reads TGCGCCAGCAGCTCGGACGTGCTGGGGAGCACAGATACGCAGTATTTT.

Worth noting for this clonotype: An end of the junction does not agree with germline; a read error may underlie this. This sequence joins TRBV5-1 and TRBJ2-1; 12 nucleotides match TRBD2. The CDR3 spans 18 residues. Germline CDR1 is SGHRS and CDR2 is YFSETQ. For the CDR3, the DNA is TGCGCCAGCAGATTGGGACTAGCGGGCGGTCGACACTACAATGAGCAGTTCTTC. It specifies CASRLGLAGGRHYNEQFF.

Only a few counts were recorded for this clonotype. DNA of the CDR3: TGCGCCAGCAGCAATACCCCGGACATCAACTATGGCTACACCTTC. It codes for CASSNTPDINYGYTF. The V call is TRBV5-1, the J call TRBJ1-2; perhaps TRBD1 as D (5 bases). The CDR3 is 15 amino acids. Germline V gene data show CDR1 as SGHRS and CDR2 as YFSETQ. V lost 4 bases and J 2 bases, leaving 15 bases between the germline ends.